The 9 T cell receptor beta chains given below trace back to one sample, sequenced in a study of cytotoxic CD8 clonotypes in ibrutinib-treated CLL. Profiled with immunoSEQ multiplex PCR; TCRdb holds only in-frame clones, not every one. The sample carries about 140,000 clones, 91% recorded once. Source: PBMCs, taken after 12 months of ibrutinib treatment. These receptors were taken from a human donor with chronic lymphocytic leukemia.

The chain is built from TRBV7-3 and TRBJ2-1; weak D call: TRBD1 (6 bases). This CDR3 has 14 amino acids. Germline V gives CDR1 SGHTA, CDR2 FQGTGA. The V gene lost 4 bases and the J gene lost 1 base, with 8 bases spanning the gap. The CDR3 nucleotides read TGTGCCAGCAGCTCTGGACAGTCCTACAATGAGCAGTTCTTC. Its translation: CASSSGQSYNEQFF. Based on the CDR3 plus reference TRBV7-3 and TRBJ2-1, the full variable domain is GAGVSQTPSNKVTEKGKYVELRCDPISGHTALYWYRQSLGQGPEFLIYFQGTGAADDSGLPNDRFFAVRPEGSVSTLKIQRTERGDSAVYLCASSSGQSYNEQFFGPGTRLTVL.

This clone came up once. This chain links TRBV9 with TRBJ1-1; D is unresolved. Germline-derived CDR1 and CDR2 are SGDLS and YYNGEE. The CDR3 extends over 14 amino acids. V gave up 0 bases and J gave up 4 bases, with 10 bases separating them. The CDR3 region is CASSVGNSRTEAFF. The CDR3 nucleotides are TGTGCCAGCAGCGTAGGTAACAGCCGCACTGAAGCTTTCTTT. The full variable domain, completed using reference TRBV9 and TRBJ1-1, is DSGVTQTPKHLITATGQRVTLRCSPRSGDLSVYWYQQSLDQGLQFLIQYYNGEERAKGNILERFSAQQFPDLHSELNLSSLELGDSALYFCASSVGNSRTEAFFGQGTRLTVV.

The chain has TRBV25-1 and TRBJ1-1, with no clear D. The CDR3 has 15 residues. CDR1 MGHDK and CDR2 SYGVNS come from the germline V gene. V shed 1 base and J shed 1 base, with 10 bases lying between them. Here the CDR3 reads CASSESRTGNTEAFF. Written as DNA, the CDR3 is TGTGCCAGCAGTGAATCTAGGACGGGGAACACTGAAGCTTTCTTT.

The chain is built from TRBV7-2 and TRBJ2-1; D unresolved. The V end lost 4 bases, the J end lost 5 bases, and 3 bases lay between the germline ends. The CDR3 runs to 11 residues. Germline CDR1 reads SGHTA; CDR2 reads FQGNSA. In nucleotides, the CDR3 is TGTGCCAGCAGCTGGGACAATGAGCAGTTCTTC. It encodes CASSWDNEQFF.

The chain links TRBV2 to TRBJ1-5; D unresolved. Trimming took off 7 bases at V and 3 bases at J, with 10 bases between the two ends. CDR3 length: 13 amino acids. Germline CDR1 and CDR2: SNHLY and FYNNEI. The CDR3 DNA follows: TGTGCCAGCAAAGTCAGCTACAATCAGCCCCAGCATTTT. This gives the protein CASKVSYNQPQHF.

The chain employs TRBV7-8 and TRBJ2-7; the D gene is possibly TRBD2 (6 bases). The germline V gene encodes CDR1 SGHVS and CDR2 FQNEAQ. The CDR3 runs 14 residues. Between the trimmed V and J ends, which lost 3 bases and 5 bases, there was a span of 14 bases. CDR3 sequence reads: CASSLEGQRNEQYF. CDR3 coding DNA: TGTGCCAGCAGCTTGGAGGGGCAGAGGAACGAGCAGTACTTC.

This clone occurred a few times. The genes are TRBV28 and TRBJ1-1; D perhaps matches TRBD1 (6 bases). V was pared by 4 bases and J by 4 bases, with 13 bases between. The CDR3 extends over 14 amino acids. Looked up from germline, CDR1 is MDHEN and CDR2 is SYDVKM. CDR3 protein: CASSSPRGSTEAFF. The DNA for the CDR3 is TGTGCCAGCAGTTCGCCTAGGGGGAGCACTGAAGCTTTCTTT.

This chain joins TRBV29-1 and TRBJ2-3; perhaps TRBD2 as D (5 bases). Germline CDR1 is SQVTM and CDR2 is ANQGSEA. The length of the CDR3 is 15 residues. V gave up 6 bases and J gave up 2 bases, with 18 bases separating them. The CDR3 loop is CSVPFGSDFTDTQYF. Written as DNA, the CDR3 is TGCAGCGTCCCGTTCGGGTCGGACTTCACAGATACGCAGTATTTT.

V is TRBV29-1 and J is TRBJ1-1; D is possibly TRBD1 (6 bases). The CDR3 spans 11 residues. Germline-derived CDR1 and CDR2 are SQVTM and ANQGSEA. V lost 7 bases and J lost 1, with 7 bases in between. This CDR3 reads CSGGQNTEAFF. The CDR3 nucleotides read TGCAGCGGGGGACAGAACACTGAAGCTTTCTTT.